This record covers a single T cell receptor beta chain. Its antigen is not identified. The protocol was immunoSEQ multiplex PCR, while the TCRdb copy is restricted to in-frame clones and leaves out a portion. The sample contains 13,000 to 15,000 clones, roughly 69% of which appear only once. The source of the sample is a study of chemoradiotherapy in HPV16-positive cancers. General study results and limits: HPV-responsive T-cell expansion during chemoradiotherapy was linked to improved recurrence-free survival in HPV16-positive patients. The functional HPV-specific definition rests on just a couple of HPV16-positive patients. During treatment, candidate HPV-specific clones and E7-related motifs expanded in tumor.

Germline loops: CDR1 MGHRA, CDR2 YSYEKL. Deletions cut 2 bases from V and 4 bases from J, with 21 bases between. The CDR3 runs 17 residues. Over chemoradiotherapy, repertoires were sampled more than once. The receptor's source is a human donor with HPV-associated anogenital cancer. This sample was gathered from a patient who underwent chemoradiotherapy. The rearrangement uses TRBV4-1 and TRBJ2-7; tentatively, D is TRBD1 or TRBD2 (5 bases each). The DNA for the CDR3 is TGCGCCAGCAGCCAACTAAGCCCGCAGGGTTCGGGGTACGAGCAGTACTTC. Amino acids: CASSQLSPQGSGYEQYF.